A selection of T cell receptor beta chains follows, all from one sample in a study of cytomegalovirus exposure and HLA in healthy donors. Assay used: immunoSEQ multiplex PCR; TCRdb lists only in-frame clones, some missing. Its listing shows approximately 50,000 clones. Sequenced: PBMCs. The receptors originated from a woman aged 40 to 50 in good health and CMV-seronegative. Each CDR3 is given with its conserved first and last residue. The order of the fields is D gene, clone size, CDR3 length, V gene, J gene, CDR3 DNA, CDR3 protein. A D gene is named only where the DNA matches it firmly. Size values are once, few and many counts, or a class for expanded clones, and some rows have none.

TRBD2	-	16	TRBV28	TRBJ2-1	TGTGCCAGCAGTTTGACTAGCGGGAGCGCGGGGAATGAGCAGTTCTTC	CASSLTSGSAGNEQFF
-	-	15	TRBV7-8	TRBJ2-2	TGTGCCACAACCCACATGCAAAGAAACACCGGGGAGCTGTTTTTT	CATTHMQRNTGELFF
TRBD1	-	17	TRBV4-1	TRBJ2-2	TGCGCCAGCAGCCCACCTCCGGGACAGACGAGCACCGGGGAGCTGTTTTTT	CASSPPPGQTSTGELFF
-	-	16	TRBV5-1	TRBJ1-1	TGCGCCAGCAGCTTGGCCGGACAGCCCTCGAACACTGAAGCTTTCTTT	CASSLAGQPSNTEAFF
TRBD1	-	14	TRBV11-3	TRBJ1-2	TGTGCCAGCAGCCCCGGACAGGGGTTCTATGGCTACACCTTC	CASSPGQGFYGYTF
TRBD1	-	16	TRBV11-2	TRBJ2-2	TGTGCCAGCAGCCCTTTTGTTACAGGGGGAACCGGGGAGCTGTTTTTT	CASSPFVTGGTGELFF
TRBD2	-	19	TRBV7-2	TRBJ2-1	TGTGCCAGCAGCCCCATGGGACTAGCGGGGACCCGCTCCTACAATGAGCAGTTCTTC	CASSPMGLAGTRSYNEQFF
TRBD1	-	12	TRBV6-5	TRBJ2-1	TGTGCCAGCAGTCGGACAGGGGATGAGCAGTTCTTC	CASSRTGDEQFF
TRBD2	-	15	TRBV2	TRBJ2-5	TGTGCCAGCAGTGACGCTAGCGGGGGGGCTGAGACCCAGTACTTC	CASSDASGGAETQYF
-	-	16	TRBV7-9	TRBJ2-1	TGTGCCAGCAGCCCTCGCCCCGGGGTGGACTACCGGGAGCAGTTCTTC	CASSPRPGVDYREQFF
-	-	14	TRBV27	TRBJ2-7	TGTGCCAGCCAACCCCGGACAGACTCTTGGGAGCAGTACTTC	CASQPRTDSWEQYF
-	-	14	TRBV2	TRBJ2-7	TGTGCCAGCAGTTTAGAGGGATCCTCCTACGAGCAGTACTTC	CASSLEGSSYEQYF
-	-	12	TRBV27	TRBJ2-7	TGTGCCAGCAGTCCCCGGAGGTACGGGCAGTACTTC	CASSPRRYGQYF
-	-	15	TRBV6-5	TRBJ2-6	TGTGCCAGCAGTGTCTCAGATTCTGGGGCCAACGTCCTGACTTTC	CASSVSDSGANVLTF
TRBD1	-	13	TRBV19	TRBJ1-5	TGTGCCAGTAAAGGGGGCTTTACTCAGCCCCAGCATTTT	CASKGGFTQPQHF
-	-	15	TRBV5-1	TRBJ2-1	TGCGCCAGCAGCTGGACAGAGAGCTCCTACAATGAGCAGTTCTTC	CASSWTESSYNEQFF
TRBD1	-	13	TRBV7-2	TRBJ1-2	TGTGCCAGCAGCTTACAGGGGGGCTATGGCTACACCTTC	CASSLQGGYGYTF
TRBD1	-	15	TRBV6-1	TRBJ1-2	TGTGCCAGCAGAGAACAGGGGGCAGTAGGCTATGGCTACACCTTC	CASREQGAVGYGYTF
TRBD1	-	13	TRBV7-9	TRBJ1-5	TGTGCCAGCAGCGGACAGGGCGATGCGCCCCAGCATTTT	CASSGQGDAPQHF
-	-	16	TRBV7-9	TRBJ2-3	TGTGCCAGCAGCAACACGGCGGGACGTCTCACAGATACGCAGTATTTT	CASSNTAGRLTDTQYF
-	-	11	TRBV19	TRBJ1-2	TGTGCCAGTAACTCTAACTATGGCTACACCTTC	CASNSNYGYTF
TRBD2	-	16	TRBV4-3	TRBJ2-3	TGCGCCAGCAGCCAAGATTTCGGACTAGTGACAGATACGCAGTATTTT	CASSQDFGLVTDTQYF
-	-	13	TRBV5-1	TRBJ1-1	TGCGCCAGCAGCTCCTTCCCGGAGGCTGAAGCTTTCTTT	CASSSFPEAEAFF
-	-	15	TRBV19	TRBJ1-1	TGTGCCAGTAGTATGAGTCGGGGGGCTTTTACTGAAGCTTTCTTT	CASSMSRGAFTEAFF
TRBD1	-	15	TRBV6-1	TRBJ1-2	TGTGCCAGCATGAGAGAGGACAGGGCGGAGGGTGGCTACACCTTC	CASMREDRAEGGYTF
TRBD1	-	15	TRBV6-1	TRBJ2-2	TGTGCCAGCAGCCGGGACAGGGGGCTAACCGGGGAGCTGTTTTTT	CASSRDRGLTGELFF
-	-	17	TRBV6-1	TRBJ1-1	TGTGCCAGCAGTGAAGCGCTTTGGGCAGCGGCGAACACTGAAGCTTTCTTT	CASSEALWAAANTEAFF
-	-	15	TRBV6-5	TRBJ2-1	TGTGCCACCCATCGGGGCGGACTAAGGGACAATGAGCAGTTCTTC	CATHRGGLRDNEQFF
-	-	15	TRBV4-2	TRBJ1-5	TGTGCCAGCAGCCAAGAAGGGGTCCGGGATCAGCCCCAGCATTTT	CASSQEGVRDQPQHF
-	-	15	TRBV13	TRBJ2-5	TGTGCCAGCAGCTTAGGTTGGACACATCAAGAGACCCAGTACTTC	CASSLGWTHQETQYF
TRBD2	-	15	TRBV9	TRBJ2-7	TGTGCCAGCAGCGTAGGTTTAGCGGGAGGGCTCGAGCAGTACTTC	CASSVGLAGGLEQYF
TRBD2	-	15	TRBV2	TRBJ2-5	TGTGCCAGCAGTGAAGCGGGACTAGTCTGGGAGACCCAGTACTTC	CASSEAGLVWETQYF
-	-	15	TRBV9	TRBJ1-3	TGTGCCAGCAGCGGAATACAGTACTCTGGAAACACCATATATTTT	CASSGIQYSGNTIYF
TRBD1	-	20	TRBV19	TRBJ2-7	TGTGCCAGTAGCCGGATGCCAATCGGGACAGGGTCGAAAGTAACCTACGAGCAGTACTTC	CASSRMPIGTGSKVTYEQYF
TRBD1	-	16	TRBV7-8	TRBJ1-2	TGTGCCAGCAGCTTACTCTTGGCCCCAGGGGGCGGTGGCTACACCTTC	CASSLLLAPGGGGYTF
-	-	14	TRBV10-3	TRBJ2-1	TGTGCCATCAGCACGGGATACTCCTACAATGAGCAGTTCTTC	CAISTGYSYNEQFF
-	-	15	TRBV5-6	TRBJ1-5	TGTGCCAGCAGCATCACAGGGCAGTTCGATCAGCCCCAGCATTTT	CASSITGQFDQPQHF
-	-	13	TRBV6-5	TRBJ2-1	TGCGCCAGCAGTCCCCCTGGTTGGCATGAGCAGTTCTTC	CASSPPGWHEQFF
TRBD1	-	16	TRBV11-3	TRBJ2-2	TGTGCCAGCAGCTTAGACGGGACAGGGAGGACCGGGGAGCTGTTTTTT	CASSLDGTGRTGELFF
TRBD2	-	16	TRBV7-2	TRBJ2-3	TGTGCCAGCAGTCATCTAAGCGGGGCCCGCACAGATACGCAGTATTTT	CASSHLSGARTDTQYF
-	-	14	TRBV19	TRBJ2-7	TGTGCCAGTAGTATCCGGGGAGGAACCTACGAGCAGTACTTC	CASSIRGGTYEQYF
-	medium-sized	14	TRBV5-8	TRBJ2-7	TGTGCCAGCAGCTCGGGACAAGGGACCTACGAGCAGTACTTC	CASSSGQGTYEQYF
TRBD2	-	14	TRBV29-1	TRBJ2-5	TGCAGCGTTGGAGGCGGGGGGGCCGGGGAGACCCAGTACTTC	CSVGGGGAGETQYF
TRBD1	-	14	TRBV7-9	TRBJ1-2	TGTGCCAGCAGCCGACAGGGGGTTAGCTATGGCTACACCTTC	CASSRQGVSYGYTF